This TCR beta chain was sequenced during a study of cytomegalovirus exposure and HLA in healthy donors (TCRdb year 2017). A note on the overall study: In an earlier analysis of some 610 of the donors, around 300 Gb of sequence data and 90 million to 120 million unique TCR beta sequences from some 170 million T cells were reported. An early release covering about 600 HLA-typed donors comprised around 300 gigabases of sequencing data and roughly 85 million unique TCR sequences. Of the 350 to 400 genotyped donors, approximately 80% fell in the genetic ancestry cluster associated with self-reported Caucasian donors. The study aimed to test whether signatures of past pathogen exposure could be identified by cataloging public T cell receptors. The study used immunosequencing to profile the T cell repertoires of 666 subjects and linked those repertoires to cytomegalovirus serostatus. In addition to the first cohort of 650 to 800 subjects, a separate validation cohort of approximately 110 different subjects was used. The study combined high-throughput TCR immunosequencing, statistical association of individual TCRs with disease status, and machine learning to predict cytomegalovirus infection status. To study patterns of TCR occurrence, a later analysis re-analyzed previously published TCR beta repertoires from 666 donors and added high-resolution HLA genotyping. In the later analysis, no new phenotypic data were used to find candidate immune exposures; instead, reliance was placed on TCR beta sequences and their occurrence across donors. An earlier analysis of about 620 of the donors applied high-throughput TCR beta sequencing to assess whether each TCR beta V gene segment acted as functional or pseudogenic. Donor age, sex, ethnicity and CMV serostatus were compiled together with the repertoire data. Genome-wide SNP genotypes for about 65% of the roughly 670 donors were used in a later genetic analysis, which treated that subset as a discovery cohort. All discovery cohort repertoires had been generated using a single sequencing platform. Class I and class II HLA loci were covered by the typing at four-digit resolution. Typing coverage differed by locus: A, B, C, DRB1 and DQB1 were typed in about 629-630 donors, DQA1 in about 560, DPA1 in 600 to 610, and DPB1 in 400 to 480. A few DR-DQ haplotypes were handled as single units for association and clustering because linkage in the cohort was strong. On average, roughly 240,000 unique TCR beta nucleotide sequences were sequenced per donor among roughly 430 genotyped donors of the cohort, with about 17% of those sequences being non-productive. Results and caveats for the whole study, not just this receptor: Most TCR sequences were observed very rarely across donors, whereas some public TCRs were present in many individuals. The study listed 150 to 200 TCR beta chains as associated with cytomegalovirus. Because the 87-base-pair reads could not distinguish some IMGT-functional V segments, including TRBV6-2 and TRBV6-3, those segments were excluded. A group of highly shared sequence variants was considered likely to be a technical artifact of the sequencing pipeline. Only TCR beta chains were sequenced in this cohort, and the absence of alpha or paired-chain data limited detectable features. Compared with equally common non-associated chains, HLA-associated TCR beta chains in a later analysis were more clonally expanded and had lower generation probabilities. HLA typing was unavailable for some donors at each locus, so association tests used only the typed subset. A further reported finding was that TCR beta sequences accurately predicted the HLA-A and HLA-B alleles for most subjects in the first cohort. In a later genetic analysis, a missense DCLRE1C variant was associated with V-gene and J-gene trimming of TCR beta chains, and the association was replicated in an independent cohort. The only immune exposure information available for the cohort was CMV serostatus. Broadly in line with IMGT annotations, most TCR beta V segments showed up in productive rearrangements about 87% or about 30% of the time in an earlier analysis of 450 to 750 of the donors. Some 16 rarely observed V segments, including chromosome 9 orphons, were excluded from the earlier analysis of just under 600 of the donors because counts were too low. A later analysis found that TCR association rates varied across HLA loci, with DRB1 alleles showing the most associated TCRs and HLA-C alleles the fewest. It was suggested by the authors that the approach could potentially be generalized to other disease states and immunological phenotypes. Linkage disequilibrium might explain the correlated functional status among segregating V segments, but an unknown experimental factor could not be excluded. At a false discovery rate of 0.05, a later analysis linked approximately 18,000 TCR beta sequences to specific HLA alleles. Strong co-occurrence of HLA alleles, especially DR and DQ, made assigning TCR associations to individual alleles difficult. In a later genetic analysis, fewer N-insertions in productive TCRs were reported among donors in an Asian-associated ancestry cluster than the roughly 700-donor mean. Presence/absence analyses assumed roughly uniform sequencing depth across donors, an assumption that may not hold. The classifier was reported to diagnose cytomegalovirus status with high specificity and sensitivity in both the original and validation cohorts. Three of the identified cytomegalovirus-associated TCR beta chains were confirmed in vitro to be specific for cytomegalovirus antigens. In a later analysis, several top co-occurrence clusters were reported to appear linked to parvovirus B19, influenza, CMV and Epstein-Barr virus. In a later analysis, most CMV-associated TCR beta chains were found to appear HLA-restricted, with HLA associations seemingly driven largely by CMV exposure.

Regarding this clone: Its antigen remains undetermined. The input lacks base qualities; no much larger clone sits a single base away.

The CDR3 runs 17 amino acids, cysteine and phenylalanine included. Left in the record is the CDR3 DNA by itself, 51 bases read in frame from the first base. The cohort comprised more than 550 healthy bone marrow donors. Cohort members were all nominally healthy when sampled, although unrecorded immune exposures were likely present. The donor was CMV seronegative and was included in the group of a few hundred seronegative cohort members. Each donor provided a peripheral blood sample, and peripheral blood mononuclear cells were used for TCR beta sequencing. The Qiagen DNeasy Blood Extraction Kit was used to extract genomic DNA from the blood cell samples. Library method: the immunoSEQ multiplex PCR assay. A mixture of 60 forward primers for TCR Vbeta segments and 13 reverse primers for TCR Jbeta segments was used in the multiplex PCR. Amplification of the CDR3 region of rearranged TCR beta genes was performed with a multiplex PCR assay on genomic DNA. The Illumina HiSeq System was used to sequence the amplified TCR beta libraries as 87-base-pair reads. Per the original workflow: A later analysis tallied around 82 million unique TCR beta chains across the 700 or so repertoires, and some 12 million of those chains were shared by two or more donors. A nearest-neighbor algorithm error-corrected the raw reads and collapsed the reads into unique sequences, merging closely related sequences to remove PCR and sequencing errors. Alignment of CDR3 sequences to IMGT reference sequences was used to assign V, D and J gene segments. For a sequence to be retained, a match of at least six nucleotides to both a V gene segment and a J gene segment was required. Rearrangements were classified as productive when the CDR3 lacked stop codons and remained in frame with V and J, and all other rearrangements were classified as non-productive. Following IMGT convention, CDR3 was defined as the stretch from the second conserved V-encoded cysteine to the conserved J-encoded phenylalanine. In an earlier analysis of 500 to 650 of the donors, sequences lacking an unambiguous match to a single V gene segment were excluded. In an earlier analysis of some 590 of the donors, V segments were called functional above 56.7% productive rearrangements and were called segregating when the between-donor standard deviation exceeded 5%. To diagnose cytomegalovirus status from the catalog of TCR beta chain sequences, a statistical classification framework was built. In a later analysis, V and J genes were assigned by comparing TCR nucleotide sequences against IMGT/GENE-DB human TR gene sequences. Using the TCRdist pipeline, a later analysis assigned CDR3 sequences along with most-parsimonious VDJ recombination scenarios. In a later analysis, each TCR beta chain was defined by its CDR3 amino acid sequence together with its V-gene family, and reads lacking a unique V-gene family were excluded. To address suspected cross-contamination and a sequencing artifact, a later analysis removed some 620 highly shared, low-generation-probability nucleotide sequences. In a later analysis, a clonal expansion index was calculated for each public chain from normalized within-repertoire ranks of inferred template counts. Generation probabilities in a later analysis came from a VDJ recombination model fitted to out-of-frame rearrangements, and those results were checked against IGoR. Hypergeometric tests were used in a later analysis to score TCR-TCR, TCR-HLA and TCR-CMV co-occurrence, with a repertoire-size bias correction applied to the TCR pairs. A later analysis estimated false discovery rates by permuting HLA or CMV assignments 20 times. A later analysis grouped co-occurring TCRs with DBSCAN, adding TCRdist sequence similarity when clustering within HLA-allele-positive subsets. For co-occurrence clustering, repertoires with fewer than 30,000 or more than 120,000 public chains were excluded, along with about five repertoires with anomalous nucleotide sharing. TCRdb retrieved this table from immuneACCESS and kept in-frame rearrangements only. Not all clones are present; in checked studies, unresolved V genes account for under half, and no reason is known for the remainder. The DNA gave D and trimming, while V, J and clone size come from that table. The sample table contains some 130,000 clones; only one count was recorded for about 80% of them. The top ten clonotypes cover 2% to 3% of the sample.

The chain is encoded by TRBV21-1 joined to TRBJ2-3; the table calls TRBD1, which could not be checked here. TRBV21-1 is a pseudogene locus. Sequenced: PBMCs. This receptor was obtained from a man younger than 40 in good health and CMV-seronegative. The CDR3 region: CASSCRGQGISTDTQYF. The sequenced DNA: TGTGCCAGCAGCTGCCGCGGACAGGGTATTAGCACAGATACGCAGTATTTT.